These 20 T cell receptor beta chains originate from one sample sequenced in a study of blood T cell repertoires in COVID-19. Libraries were prepared by immunoSEQ multiplex PCR; TCRdb keeps only in-frame clonotypes and omits some of them. Of 450,000 to 600,000 clones listed, roughly 87% are singletons. The sample comprised PBMCs or T cells enriched from blood (not recorded which). These receptors were obtained from a woman between 18 and 29 years old who had recovered from COVID-19.

Concerning this clone: The identical CDR3 is also encoded by other nucleotide sequences in the sample. The chain joins TRBV3-1 (or the pseudogene TRBV3-2) to TRBJ2-5; D is unclear. The germline CDR1 and CDR2 sequences are LGHDT and YNNKEL (reference sequence). The CDR3 totals 12 residues. Trimming shortened V by 2 bases and J by 1 base, and 2 bases separated the two germline ends. CDR3 in DNA: TGTGCCAGCAGCCAACTCCAAGAGACCCAGTACTTC. It translates to CASSQLQETQYF.

The chain uses TRBV18 and TRBJ1-1, with no clear D. Between the trimmed V and J ends, which lost 5 bases and 5 bases, there was a span of 12 bases. Germline assignment: CDR1 KGHSH and CDR2 LQKENI. The length of the CDR3 is 13 residues. CDR3 in amino acids: CASSSHAGTEAFF. CDR3 coding DNA: TGTGCCAGCTCATCTCATGCAGGTACTGAAGCTTTCTTT.

This chain uses TRBV19 with TRBJ1-1; D is unresolved. Germline V gene data show CDR1 as LNHDA and CDR2 as SQIVND (reference sequence). V lost 7 bases, J lost 7 bases, and 10 bases lay in between. The length of the CDR3 is 11 residues. The CDR3: CASTLGFEAFF. DNA for the CDR3: TGTGCCAGTACATTGGGCTTTGAAGCTTTCTTT.

Only a few counts were recorded for this clone. The chain has TRBV6-2 or TRBV6-3 and TRBJ2-6, with D perhaps matching TRBD2 (6 bases). The CDR3 runs to 15 residues. V was pared by 5 bases and J by 0 bases, with 8 bases between. The germline V gene has CDR1 MNHEY and CDR2 SVGEGT. The CDR3 region is CASSVGGSGANVLTF. CDR3 sequence (DNA): TGTGCCAGCAGTGTGGGGGGCTCTGGGGCCAACGTCCTGACTTTC.

The chain uses TRBV18 and TRBJ1-5; TRBD1 agrees at 8 bases. The V gene's germline CDR1 is KGHSH and CDR2 LQKENI. V shed 4 bases, J shed 0 bases, and the junction held 2 bases outside the gene matches. This CDR3 comprises 15 residues. CDR3 protein: CASSLGTGSNQPQHF. CDR3 nucleotide sequence: TGTGCCAGCTCACTTGGGACAGGTAGCAATCAGCCCCAGCATTTT. The full variable domain, with the rest looked up from reference TRBV18 and TRBJ1-5, is NAGVMQNPRHLVRRRGQEARLRCSPMKGHSHVYWYRQLPEEGLKFMVYLQKENIIDESGMPKERFSAEFPKEGPSILRIQQVVRGDSAAYFCASSLGTGSNQPQHFGDGTRLSIL.

Concerning this clone: Other DNA sequences in the sample encode the same CDR3. The chain uses TRBV5-1 and TRBJ1-1, with 8 bases that match TRBD1. The V gene's germline CDR1 is SGHRS and CDR2 YFSETQ. Losses at the gene ends were 3 bases for V and 2 bases for J; bases not matched to a gene: 9. The CDR3 runs 16 residues. For the CDR3, the DNA is TGCGCCAGCAGCTCGAGCAGACAGGGGCCAAACACTGAAGCTTTCTTT. Translated, it gives CASSSSRQGPNTEAFF.

The chain couples TRBV5-1 to TRBJ1-2; TRBD1 matches 8 bases. V gave up 3 bases and J gave up 8 bases; unmatched junction bases: 9. This CDR3 contains 14 residues. Germline values: CDR1 SGHRS, CDR2 YFSETQ. CDR3 sequence reads: CASSSGQAFNGYTF. The DNA of the CDR3 is TGCGCCAGCAGCTCGGGACAGGCATTCAACGGCTACACCTTC.

This rearrangement joins TRBV5-4 to TRBJ1-4, with D possibly being TRBD1 (6 bases). Germline loops: CDR1 SGHNT, CDR2 YYREEE (reference sequence). The V end lost 3 bases, the J end lost 7 bases, and 13 bases lay between the germline ends. The CDR3 loop spans 14 amino acids. The CDR3 protein is CASSSPGVPEKLFF. The DNA for the CDR3 is TGTGCCAGCAGCTCACCAGGGGTTCCTGAAAAACTGTTTTTT.

The rearrangement joins TRBV5-1 to TRBJ2-4, with D uncertain. CDR3 size: 14 residues. V shed 0 bases and J shed 1 base, with 5 bases lying between them. Germline V gene data show CDR1 as SGHRS and CDR2 as YFSETQ. CDR3: CASSLDSAKNIQYF. CDR3 DNA: TGCGCCAGCAGCTTGGACAGTGCCAAAAACATTCAGTACTTC.

This clone was detected a few times. The chain is built from TRBV6-5 and TRBJ2-5; the match to TRBD2 covers 7 bases. In germline, CDR1 is MNHEY, CDR2 SVGAGI. This CDR3 is built from 13 residues. V trimming: 4 bases; J trimming: 7 bases; junction bases outside the gene matches: 6. The CDR3: CASSSGGRVTQYF. The CDR3 DNA sequence: TGTGCCAGCAGTTCGGGGGGTCGCGTGACCCAGTACTTC.

The chain couples TRBV6-5 to TRBJ1-4; D gene uncertain. V was cut by 11 bases and J by 5 bases, with 18 bases left in between. Germline CDR1 MNHEY, CDR2 SVGAGI. This CDR3 has 14 residues. CDR3 residues: CASRKSVANEKLFF. CDR3 DNA sequence: TGTGCCTCCAGGAAGAGTGTTGCGAATGAAAAACTGTTTTTT.

The chain has TRBV19 and TRBJ1-5; D not resolved. The CDR3 has 13 residues. Germline values: CDR1 LNHDA, CDR2 SQIVND (reference sequence). Deletions cut 6 bases from V and 0 bases from J, with 6 bases between. For the CDR3, the DNA is TGTGCCAGTAGGCGTTATAGCAATCAGCCCCAGCATTTT. It codes for CASRRYSNQPQHF.

This clone was found once. This chain links TRBV27 with TRBJ1-6; no clear D gene. This CDR3 is 12 amino acids long. Germline-derived CDR1 and CDR2 are MNHEY and SMNVEV (reference sequence). Trimming removed 8 bases from V and 7 bases from J, with 9 bases in between. In DNA form, the CDR3 reads TGTGCCAGCGCCGGTCCAAATTCACCCCTCCACTTT. Amino acid sequence: CASAGPNSPLHF.

The chain uses TRBV14 and TRBJ1-1; D gene ambiguous. The germline V gene has CDR1 SGHDN and CDR2 FVKESK. This CDR3 is 13 amino acids long. V was shortened by 4 bases and J by 2 bases, with 8 bases between the two germline ends. As DNA, the CDR3 is TGTGCCAGCAGCCGCCTAATTAACACTGAAGCTTTCTTT. This translates into CASSRLINTEAFF.

This chain links TRBV28 with TRBJ1-2, with TRBD1 matching 11 bases. The CDR3 is made up of 16 amino acids. Per germline, CDR1 MDHEN and CDR2 SYDVKM. V trimming: 2 bases; J trimming: 2 bases; junction bases outside the gene matches: 4. CDR3 in DNA: TGTGCCAGCAGTTTAGGGGACAGGGGGACGAACTATGGCTACACCTTC. It yields the protein CASSLGDRGTNYGYTF.

The V call is TRBV15, the J call TRBJ1-1; TRBD1 is a possible D gene (5 bases). The CDR3 runs 14 residues. CDR1 and CDR2 (germline): LNHNV, YYDKDF (reference sequence). Between the trimmed V and J ends, which lost 5 bases and 0 bases, there was a span of 10 bases. The CDR3 DNA is TGTGCCACCAGCTTACGGGGGATGAACACTGAAGCTTTCTTT. It specifies CATSLRGMNTEAFF.

The J gene is TRBJ2-2, the V gene TRBV5-5; D is perhaps TRBD2 (6 bases). The ends were cut back, 4 bases at V and 1 base at J, with 11 bases in the middle. This CDR3 has 15 amino acids. CDR1 and CDR2 (germline): SGHKS, YYEKEE (reference sequence). This CDR3 is CASSARAGNTGELFF. The DNA for the CDR3 is TGTGCCAGCAGCGCGCGAGCGGGGAACACCGGGGAGCTGTTTTTT.

The chain links TRBV30 to TRBJ2-3, with TRBD2 matching 8 bases. Germline V gives CDR1 GTSNPN, CDR2 SVGIG (reference sequence). The length of the CDR3 is 14 residues. V dropped 3 bases and J dropped 3; count of bases not matched to a gene: 5. For the CDR3, the DNA is TGTGCCTGGAGGTTAGCGGGGATAACAGATACGCAGTATTTT. Translating it yields CAWRLAGITDTQYF.

The genes are TRBV7-9 and TRBJ2-2; D is perhaps TRBD2 (7 bases). Germline V lookup: CDR1 SEHNR, CDR2 FQNEAQ (reference sequence). The germline V and J ends were trimmed by 5 bases and 4 bases, with 17 bases remaining between them. The CDR3 covers 16 residues. The CDR3 loop is CASSPDPGGGTGELFF. CDR3 in DNA: TGTGCCAGCAGCCCCGATCCGGGGGGCGGCACCGGGGAGCTGTTTTTT.

The chain carries TRBV4-2 and TRBJ1-4; TRBD1 matches at 7 bases. The length of the CDR3 is 16 residues. After removal of 1 base from V and 1 base from J, the junction contained 3 bases not matched to a gene. In germline, CDR1 is LGHNA, CDR2 YNFKEQ. The CDR3 region is CASSQGRDRTNEKLFF. CDR3 DNA: TGTGCCAGCAGCCAAGGCCGGGACAGAACTAATGAAAAACTGTTTTTT.